Reported below is one T cell receptor (beta chain). Its antigen is not known. This sample is drawn from a study of cytomegalovirus exposure and HLA in healthy donors. Study-wide results and caveats: There were reportedly fewer N-insertions in an Asian-associated ancestry cluster than the approximately 640-donor mean, in a later analysis. Relative to equally common others, HLA-associated TCR beta chains showed greater clonal expansion in a later analysis.

60 Vbeta and 13 Jbeta primers were used in PCR. Data came from immunoSEQ multiplex PCR; TCRdb stores just in-frame clones and leaves some out. In the table there are some 110,000 clones, 69% of which are singletons. V was clipped by 1 base and J by 4 bases, with 4 bases between them. The CDR3 runs to 13 residues. Looked up from germline, CDR1 is SEHNR and CDR2 is FQNEAQ (reference sequence). The source of this sequence is a man aged 25 to 40 in good health and CMV-seronegative. The sample comprised PBMCs. V and J are TRBV7-9 and TRBJ1-4; D remains ambiguous. The CDR3 sequence: CASSLDSNEKLFF. Here the CDR3 DNA reads TGTGCCAGCAGCTTAGACAGTAATGAAAAACTGTTTTTT.